The 22 T cell receptor beta chains given below trace back to one sample, sequenced in a study of neurological immune-mediated disorders. TCRdb analysed the 5' RACE reads with MiXCR anew, one entry per CDR3 protein. The sample has approximately 85,000 distinct CDR3 sequences; over 10% are singletons. Time point indicated: longitudinal time-point 2. The sequenced material came from PBMCs. These receptors were taken from a female donor with HTLV-1-associated myelopathy (HAM/TSP).

This clonotype has just a few counts. The rearrangement uses TRBV5-1 and TRBJ2-6; the match to TRBD1 covers 9 bases. Germline CDR1 and CDR2: SGHRS and YFSETQ. The junction had 2 bases not matched to a gene; V was cut back by 7 bases and J by 0 bases. The CDR3 has 15 amino acids. CDR3 sequence (DNA): TGCGCCAGCGTACAGGGGGCCTCTGGGGCCAACGTCCTGACTTTC. Its translation is CASVQGASGANVLTF.

This clonotype was counted many times. The rearrangement uses TRBV7-9 and TRBJ2-1; 7 bases line up with TRBD2. This CDR3 region has 16 residues. Germline V lookup: CDR1 SEHNR, CDR2 FQNEAQ (reference sequence). The J segment lost 10 bases and the V segment lost 1 base, leaving 13 bases of the junction unmatched. The CDR3 spells CASSLGWRGSRGEQFF. CDR3 nucleotide sequence: TGTGCCAGCAGCTTAGGATGGCGGGGGAGCCGCGGCGAGCAGTTCTTC.

This clonotype was recorded many times. The chain employs TRBV7-2 and TRBJ2-2; the match to TRBD2 covers 12 bases. Germline-derived CDR1 and CDR2 are SGHTA and FQGNSA. There are 16 residues in the CDR3. Losses at the gene ends were 1 base for V and 6 bases for J; bases not matched to a gene: 3. DNA of the CDR3: TGTGCCAGCAGCTTAGAAGGGACTAGCGGGTCCGGGGAGCTGTTTTTT. Its translation is CASSLEGTSGSGELFF.

This clonotype was detected many times. This chain uses TRBV6-6 with TRBJ2-1, with 11 bases fitting TRBD2. The germline gives CDR1 MNHNY, CDR2 SVGAGI (reference sequence). Trimming cost V 3 bases and J 7 bases; bases outside gene matches: 2. The CDR3 has 14 residues. The CDR3 here is CASSYSGGANEQFF. DNA for the CDR3: TGTGCCAGCAGTTATAGCGGGGGGGCGAATGAGCAGTTCTTC.

This clonotype has a count of ten or more. This sequence joins TRBV20-1 and TRBJ2-3; TRBD2 aligns across 9 bases. CDR3 length equals 16 residues. V shed 0 bases and J 2 bases; nucleotides not matched to a gene: 6. Germline CDR1 DFQATT, CDR2 SNEGSKA (reference sequence). CDR3 in amino acids: CSARDRAGGLTDTQYF. CDR3 nucleotides: TGCAGTGCTAGAGATCGGGCGGGGGGGCTCACAGATACGCAGTATTTT.

The sample holds many counts of this clonotype. The chain carries TRBV3-1 and TRBJ1-1; D ambiguous. The CDR3 is made up of 13 amino acids. The V end was cut by 4 bases, the J end by 0 bases, with 6 bases between. Germline values: CDR1 LGHDT, CDR2 YNNKEL (reference sequence). CDR3 sequence: CASSRRLNTEAFF. The CDR3 bases are TGTGCCAGCAGCCGAAGACTGAACACTGAAGCTTTCTTT.

In its sample, this clonotype was seen many times. J is TRBJ2-2 and V is TRBV9; the match to TRBD2 covers 10 bases. This CDR3 comprises 17 residues. The trim removed 0 bases at V and 9 bases at J, leaving 11 bases unmatched. Germline CDR1 is SGDLS and CDR2 is YYNGEE. CDR3 in amino acids: CASSVDSSGGLSRELFF. In nucleotides, the CDR3 is TGTGCCAGCAGCGTAGATAGTAGCGGGGGGCTCAGCCGGGAGCTGTTTTTT. Full variable domain (remainder filled in from reference TRBV9 and TRBJ2-2): DSGVTQTPKHLITATGQRVTLRCSPRSGDLSVYWYQQSLDQGLQFLIQYYNGEERAKGNILERFSAQQFPDLHSELNLSSLELGDSALYFCASSVDSSGGLSRELFFGEGSRLTVL.

The sample holds many counts of this clonotype. The chain links TRBV12-3 or TRBV12-4 to TRBJ2-3; 9 nucleotides line up with TRBD1. The CDR3 is 15 residues long. Germline trimming cut 6 bases from V and 2 bases from J; bases unmatched to any gene: 6. In nucleotides, the CDR3 is TGTGCCAGCAGGGTGGGACAGGGAATCACAGATACGCAGTATTTT. This gives the protein CASRVGQGITDTQYF.

This clonotype has a count of ten or more. This chain uses TRBV2 with TRBJ2-1; the D gene is possibly TRBD1 (6 bases). Germline lookup yields CDR1 SNHLY and CDR2 FYNNEI. Trimming took off 7 bases at V and 0 bases at J, with 13 bases between the two ends. The CDR3 totals 15 residues. The CDR3 DNA reads TGTGCCAGCATATTAAGGGGGAACTCCTACAATGAGCAGTTCTTC. Translating gives CASILRGNSYNEQFF.

This clonotype was detected ten times or more. This chain uses TRBV5-1 with TRBJ2-3; 8 bases fit TRBD2. This CDR3 comprises 16 residues. Trimming removed 2 bases from V and 0 bases from J; junction bases left unmatched: 5. The V gene's germline CDR1 is SGHRS and CDR2 YFSETQ. This CDR3 reads CASSFELAGSTDTQYF. The CDR3 bases are TGCGCCAGCAGCTTTGAGTTAGCGGGGAGCACAGATACGCAGTATTTT.

This clonotype was seen a handful of times. This chain connects TRBV5-1 to TRBJ2-3; 10 bases are a match to TRBD2. With 3 bases clipped from V and 7 bases from J, the junction kept 11 bases outside the gene matches. Germline V gives CDR1 SGHRS, CDR2 YFSETQ. This CDR3 has 16 residues. The CDR3 DNA sequence: TGCGCCAGCAGCTCCGGGTCAAGCGGGGGGGCCAATACGCAGTATTTT. The encoded protein is CASSSGSSGGANTQYF. Full variable domain (outside the CDR3, taken from reference TRBV5-1 and TRBJ2-3): KAGVTQTPRYLIKTRGQQVTLSCSPISGHRSVSWYQQTPGQGLQFLFEYFSETQRNKGNFPGRFSGRQFSNSRSEMNVSTLELGDSALYLCASSSGSSGGANTQYFGPGTRLTVL.

Ten or more counts support this clonotype. The chain is built from TRBV10-2 and TRBJ2-7, with D hard to call. Trimming shortened V by 2 bases and J by 0 bases, and 5 bases separated the two germline ends. Germline lookup yields CDR1 WSHSY and CDR2 SAAADI. This CDR3 spans 13 amino acids. CDR3 sequence (DNA): TGCGCCAGCAGTGAGCTAGACTCCTACGAGCAGTACTTC. It translates to CASSELDSYEQYF.

This clonotype has only a few counts. J is TRBJ2-3 and V is TRBV6-2 or TRBV6-3; no clear D gene. CDR1 is MNHEY and CDR2 is SVGEGT in the germline V gene. This CDR3 region has 15 residues. The V gene lost 2 bases and the J gene lost 2 bases, with 11 bases spanning the gap. The CDR3, as DNA: TGTGCCAGCAGTTACAACAAAGCAGACACAGATACGCAGTATTTT. This translates into CASSYNKADTDTQYF.

This clonotype has a count of ten or more. The rearrangement joins TRBV12-3 or TRBV12-4 to TRBJ2-5, with TRBD2 matching over 8 bases. Trimming at V came to 6 bases and at J to 5 bases, leaving 8 bases not matched to a gene. The CDR3 is 14 amino acids. CDR3 loop: CASSILAVGETQYF. In nucleotides, the CDR3 is TGTGCCAGCAGCATACTAGCGGTGGGGGAGACCCAGTACTTC.

At least ten counts were recorded for this clonotype. The chain is built from TRBV7-2 and TRBJ2-5; D ambiguous. The V and J ends lost 3 bases and 3 bases respectively, with 5 bases between them. CDR1 is SGHTA, CDR2 FQGNSA, per germline. The CDR3 covers 12 residues. As DNA, the CDR3 is TGTGCCAGCAGCTTTGGTAAAGAGACCCAGTACTTC. Translation gives CASSFGKETQYF.

The rearrangement links TRBV7-3 to TRBJ1-4, with TRBD1 matching over 9 bases. The CDR3 totals 15 residues. Trimming removed 5 bases from V and 7 bases from J; junction bases left unmatched: 8. The germline gives CDR1 SGHTA, CDR2 FQGTGA. In nucleotides, the CDR3 is TGTGCCAGCAGCCAAACAGGGGGCTATGGTGAAAAACTGTTTTTT. Translating it yields CASSQTGGYGEKLFF.

About this clonotype: A much larger clone differs by one base, so this may be a read error. The chain uses TRBV10-3 and TRBJ2-1; 12 bases match TRBD2. Germline CDR1 reads ENHRY; CDR2 reads SYGVKD. The CDR3 runs 16 residues. CDR3 in amino acids: CVISLAGGLPHNEQFF. CDR3 DNA: TGTGTCATCAGTCTAGCGGGGGGGCTCCCCCACAATGAGCAGTTCTTC.

This clonotype was observed at least ten times. The chain is built from TRBV7-8 and TRBJ2-2; D remains ambiguous. Germline CDR1 SGHVS, CDR2 FQNEAQ. V shed 1 base and J shed 6 bases, with 6 bases lying between them. This CDR3 has 13 residues. CDR3 in DNA: TGTGCCAGCAGCTTAGGGGATGCCGGGGAGCTGTTTTTT. Translating it yields CASSLGDAGELFF.

This clonotype came up many times. The chain recombines TRBV29-1 with TRBJ1-3; no reliable D call. Germline-derived CDR1 and CDR2 are SQVTM and ANQGSEA. The CDR3 loop spans 13 amino acids. V lost 5 bases and J 0 bases, leaving 8 bases between the germline ends. The CDR3 sequence: CSVRRDSGNTIYF. CDR3 bases: TGCAGCGTTCGACGGGACTCTGGAAACACCATATATTTT.

A note on this clonotype: The junction departs from the called germline gene at one end, perhaps through a read error. The gene calls are TRBV5-1 and TRBJ2-5; D may correspond to TRBD1 or TRBD2 (5 bases each). The CDR3 runs 14 residues. Germline V lookup: CDR1 SGHRS, CDR2 YFSETQ. CDR3 amino acids: CASSLAGPQDTQYF. DNA for the CDR3: TGCGCCAGCAGCTTGGCGGGGCCCCAAGATACCCAGTACTTC.

This clonotype has ten or more counts. The chain recombines TRBV28 with TRBJ2-7; TRBD1 might be the D (6 bases). Looked up from germline, CDR1 is MDHEN and CDR2 is SYDVKM. Deletions cut 2 bases from V and 2 bases from J, with 13 bases between. CDR3 length: 15 amino acids. CDR3 in amino acids: CASSLPGQLPYEQYF. CDR3 in DNA: TGTGCCAGCAGTTTACCCGGACAGCTCCCCTACGAGCAGTACTTC.

The chain employs TRBV5-5 and TRBJ2-7; the D gene could be TRBD1 or TRBD2 (6 bases each). Deletions cut 4 bases from V and 5 bases from J, with 16 bases between. Germline lookup yields CDR1 SGHKS and CDR2 YYEKEE (reference sequence). The CDR3 is 14 residues long. This chain's CDR3 is CASSGLAEGDEQYF. In nucleotides, the CDR3 is TGTGCCAGCAGCGGGCTTGCGGAGGGGGACGAGCAGTACTTC.